This is a list of T cell receptor beta chains from one sample in a study of blood T cell repertoires in COVID-19. TCRdb's copy holds only in-frame clones and misses some; the assay was immunoSEQ multiplex PCR. The sample yields fewer than 350,000 clones, 75% to 95% seen once. Input material: peripheral blood. Receptor source: a woman aged 25-40 years with COVID-19, enrolled during active disease. The CDR3 runs from the conserved cysteine through the conserved F or W. The D gene is left open where the match is weak. Clone size appears in some rows only: once, few, many, or a class for an expanded clone.

>TRBD1|13|TRBJ2-7|TRBV2|.
CASRRQGYHEQYF
TGTGCCAGCAGGAGACAGGGTTACCACGAGCAGTACTTC
>.|14|TRBJ1-5|TRBV5-5|.
CASSLGQGSGPQHF
TGTGCCAGCAGCTTGGGGCAAGGCAGCGGGCCCCAGCATTTT
>TRBD2|15|TRBJ2-3|TRBV15|.
CATTPGAGAADTQYF
TGTGCCACCACGCCGGGCGCGGGAGCAGCAGATACGCAGTATTTT
>.|11|TRBJ2-7|TRBV10-3|.
CAISESLEQYF
TGTGCCATCAGTGAGTCCCTTGAGCAGTACTTC
>.|17|TRBJ1-1|TRBV5-1|.
CASSSRTGGLPNTEAFF
TGCGCCAGCAGCTCGCGGACGGGGGGGTTGCCGAACACTGAAGCTTTCTTT
>.|14|TRBJ1-1|TRBV7-2|.
CASSLRTVNTEAFF
TGTGCCAGCAGCTTACGAACGGTGAACACTGAAGCTTTCTTT
>TRBD1|13|TRBJ1-4|TRBV3-1/TRBV3-2|once
CASSQRDSEKLFF
TGTGCCAGCAGCCAAAGGGACAGTGAAAAACTGTTTTTT
>.|14|TRBJ2-1|TRBV6-5|.
CASLGSISYNEQFF
TGTGCCAGCCTTGGGAGTATCTCCTACAATGAGCAGTTCTTC
>TRBD1|15|TRBJ1-4|TRBV9|.
CASSVGGQGKEKLFF
TGTGCCAGCAGCGTAGGCGGACAGGGGAAGGAAAAACTGTTTTTT
>TRBD1|16|TRBJ1-5|TRBV6-2/TRBV6-3|.
CASSRTGLRNVEPQHF
TGTGCCAGCAGCCGGACAGGTCTTCGAAACGTTGAGCCCCAGCATTTT
>.|12|TRBJ2-5|TRBV12-3/TRBV12-4|.
CASSQVQETQYF
TGTGCCAGCAGCCAGGTACAAGAGACCCAGTACTTC
>.|13|TRBJ2-1|TRBV7-2|.
CASSFGKYNEQFF
TGTGCCAGCAGCTTCGGTAAGTACAATGAGCAGTTCTTC
>.|12|TRBJ2-5|TRBV3-1/TRBV3-2|.
CASSRAKETQYF
TGTGCCAGCAGCCGGGCCAAAGAGACCCAGTACTTC
>TRBD2|14|TRBJ2-5|TRBV9|.
CASSLRSSGGTQYF
TGTGCCAGCAGCCTGCGGAGTAGCGGGGGGACCCAGTACTTC
>.|14|TRBJ2-1|TRBV11-2|.
CASSLGPGAGEQFF
TGTGCCAGCAGCTTAGGACCAGGGGCTGGTGAGCAGTTCTTC
>TRBD2|12|TRBJ2-7|TRBV2|.
CASKWREVEQYF
TGTGCCAGTAAGTGGCGGGAGGTTGAGCAGTACTTC
>TRBD1|15|TRBJ1-2|TRBV2|.
CASSEGTGGHYGYTF
TGTGCCAGCAGTGAAGGGACAGGGGGTCACTATGGCTACACCTTC
>TRBD1|14|TRBJ1-2|TRBV5-1|.
CASSPVTGNYGYTF
TGCGCCAGCAGCCCCGTGACAGGGAACTATGGCTACACCTTC
>TRBD2|17|TRBJ2-7|TRBV5-4|.
CASSRGTSGGSSYEQYF
TGTGCCAGCAGCCGGGGGACTAGCGGAGGGAGCTCCTACGAGCAGTACTTC